The clone carrying this T cell receptor (beta chain) showed up just once. Its antigen is unidentified. The sample comes from a study of high-grade serous ovarian cancer treatment subgroups. Study information: Each sample yielded on average roughly 8,200 unique TCR beta rearrangements from approximately 15,000 reads. Study-wide results and limits: Without spatial data, bulk sequencing limits insight into HGSC tumor diversity. Only CDR3 was analyzed; CDR1 and CDR2 were not.

Trimming cost V 2 bases and J 7 bases; bases outside gene matches: 4. The length of the CDR3 is 15 residues. Germline V gene data show CDR1 as SGHTA and CDR2 as FQGTGA. Libraries were prepared by immunoSEQ multiplex PCR; TCRdb keeps only in-frame clonotypes and omits some of them. The sample consists of under 2,000 clones, under 85% of them appearing once. The tumor samples were collected prior to definitive surgery or chemotherapy. Sequencing was done on a sample of tumor tissue. The chain combines TRBV7-3 with TRBJ2-1; the match to TRBD1 covers 11 bases. This TCR was recovered from a human donor with high-grade serous ovarian cancer. CDR3 in DNA: TGTGCCAGCAGCTTATCCGGGACAGGGGGAAATGAGCAGTTCTTC. Protein: CASSLSGTGGNEQFF.